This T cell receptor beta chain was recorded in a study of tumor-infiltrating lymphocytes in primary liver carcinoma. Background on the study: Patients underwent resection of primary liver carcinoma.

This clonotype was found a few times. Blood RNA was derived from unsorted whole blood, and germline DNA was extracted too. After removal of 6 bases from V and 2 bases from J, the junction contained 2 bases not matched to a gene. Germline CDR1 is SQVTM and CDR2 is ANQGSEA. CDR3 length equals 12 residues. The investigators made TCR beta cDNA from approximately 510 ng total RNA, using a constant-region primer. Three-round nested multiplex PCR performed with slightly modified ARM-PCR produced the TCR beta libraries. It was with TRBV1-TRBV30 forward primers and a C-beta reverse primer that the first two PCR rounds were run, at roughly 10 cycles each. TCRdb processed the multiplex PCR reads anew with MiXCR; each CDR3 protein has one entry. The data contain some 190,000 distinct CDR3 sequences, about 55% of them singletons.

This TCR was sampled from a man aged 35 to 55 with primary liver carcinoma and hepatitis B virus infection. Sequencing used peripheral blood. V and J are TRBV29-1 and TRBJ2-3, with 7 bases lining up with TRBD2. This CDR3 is CSVGDYTDTQYF. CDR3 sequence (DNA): TGCAGCGTCGGGGACTACACAGATACGCAGTATTTT.